The clone carrying this T cell receptor beta chain has just a few counts. This CDR3 spans 13 amino acids. V gave up 5 bases and J gave up 6 bases, with 14 bases separating them. From germline, CDR1 is SGHRS and CDR2 YFSETQ. cDNA libraries for TCR alpha and TCR beta, carrying sample barcodes and UMIs, came from 5'RACE with constant-segment primers. One entry per CDR3 protein results from TCRdb running MiXCR on the 5' RACE reads. The table shows around 110,000 distinct CDR3 sequences, with 14% occurring only once. This sample stems from a study of T-cell memory formation after mild COVID-19. The TCR originated in a man between 18 and 35 years old who had mild COVID-19 (a few samples of this study predate the infection). Cell type and time point are not known. The gene calls are TRBV5-1 and TRBJ1-1, with a possible D match to TRBD1 (6 bases). Sequenced sample: PBMCs or a T cell subset sorted from them (not recorded which). CDR3 sequence: CASRSNREAEAFF. CDR3 DNA: TGCGCCAGCAGATCCAACAGGGAGGCTGAAGCTTTCTTT.